This T cell receptor (beta chain) was obtained from a study of blood T cell repertoires in COVID-19. Study summary: Researchers got acute and convalescent COVID-19 samples from the United States, Italy and Spain.

Measured with immunoSEQ multiplex PCR; TCRdb has only the in-frame clones, and not every one. This sample carries about 370,000 clones, about 90% of them seen once, and the ten largest clones take 2.5% to 3.5%. The CDR3 has 17 amino acids. Germline CDR1 reads SNHLY; CDR2 reads FYNNEI. J was trimmed by 2 bases and V by 4 bases; bases with no gene match: 6. The material sequenced was peripheral blood. V usage is TRBV2 and J usage is TRBJ2-2; 11 bases align to TRBD2. This receptor was obtained from a woman in her thirties with COVID-19, enrolled during active disease. This CDR3 is CASSATTSGANTGELFF. The CDR3 DNA follows: TGTGCCAGCAGTGCGACGACTAGCGGGGCAAACACCGGGGAGCTGTTTTTT.